The text below deals with one TCR beta chain. It was with random hexamers that roughly 0.45 to 1 ug RNA was reverse transcribed. TCR beta CDR3 was amplified by immunoSEQ covering 54 Vbeta and 13 Jbeta. MiXCR, applied by TCRdb to the immunoSEQ multiplex PCR reads, yields one record per CDR3 protein. The sample contains about 200,000 distinct CDR3 sequences, 95% of which appear only once. The sample comes from a study of CD8 T cells in Susac syndrome. Germline trimming cut 1 base from V and 0 bases from J; bases unmatched to any gene: 4. CDR3 length: 16 amino acids. Germline CDR1 is LNHNV and CDR2 is YYDKDF (reference sequence). TCR beta from blood CD8+ and CD4+ T cells was sequenced. FACS enriched CD8+ TEMRA cells, while bulk CD8+ and CD4+ were negatively isolated.

The sample was CD4+ T cells from PBMCs. This receptor was identified in a human donor with multiple sclerosis. J is TRBJ1-1 and V is TRBV15; 8 bases map to TRBD1. The CDR3 loop is CATSRGTGSMNTEAFF. DNA of the CDR3: TGTGCCACCAGCAGAGGGACAGGGTCCATGAACACTGAAGCTTTCTTT.